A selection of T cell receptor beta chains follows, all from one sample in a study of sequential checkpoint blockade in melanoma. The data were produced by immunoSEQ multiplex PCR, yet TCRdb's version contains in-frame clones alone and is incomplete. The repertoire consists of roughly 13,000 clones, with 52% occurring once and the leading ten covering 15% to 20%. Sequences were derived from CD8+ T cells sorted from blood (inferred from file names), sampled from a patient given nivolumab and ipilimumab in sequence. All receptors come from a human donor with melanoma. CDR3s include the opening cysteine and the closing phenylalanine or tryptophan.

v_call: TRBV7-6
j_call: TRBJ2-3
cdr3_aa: CAISRDPFPDTQYF

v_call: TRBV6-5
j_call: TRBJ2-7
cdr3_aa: CASSYSIGQGSDEQYF

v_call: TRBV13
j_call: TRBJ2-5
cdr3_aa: CASSLGTPARETQYF

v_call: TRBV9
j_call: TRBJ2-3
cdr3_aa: CASSVDAGVTDTQYF

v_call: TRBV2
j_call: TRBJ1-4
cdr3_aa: CASSEAGRGREKLFF

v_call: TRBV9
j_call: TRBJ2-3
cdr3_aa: CASSVGTPDTQYF

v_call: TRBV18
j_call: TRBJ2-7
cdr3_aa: CASSPRTGKVEQYF

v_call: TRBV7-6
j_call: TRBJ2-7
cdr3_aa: CASSWTGDEQYF

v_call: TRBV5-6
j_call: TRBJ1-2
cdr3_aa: CASSLYVTGGYYGYTF

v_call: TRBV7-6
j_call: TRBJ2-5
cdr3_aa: CASSEGSTGETQYF

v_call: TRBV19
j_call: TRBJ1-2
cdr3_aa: CASISGSYGYTF

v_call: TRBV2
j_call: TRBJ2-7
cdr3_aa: CASSDSGQGDYEQYF

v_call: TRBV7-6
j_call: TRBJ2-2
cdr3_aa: CASSTRQGTNTGELFF

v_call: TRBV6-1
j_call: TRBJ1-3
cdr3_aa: CASRRTADSGNTIYF

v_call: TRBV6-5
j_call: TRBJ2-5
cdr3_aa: CASSLGRGGLKTQYF

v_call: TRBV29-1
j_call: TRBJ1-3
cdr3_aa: CSVHTGTGNTIYF

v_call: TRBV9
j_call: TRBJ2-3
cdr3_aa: CASSVDRVTDTQYF

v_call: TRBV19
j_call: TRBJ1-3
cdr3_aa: CASSFAGDSGNTIYF

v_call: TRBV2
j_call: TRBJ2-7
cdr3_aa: CASSQGQLEQYF

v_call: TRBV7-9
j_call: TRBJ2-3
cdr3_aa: CASSFELKQYF

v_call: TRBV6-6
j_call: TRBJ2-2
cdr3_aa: CASTLNTGELFF

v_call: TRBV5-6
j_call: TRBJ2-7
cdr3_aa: CASSVSYEQYF

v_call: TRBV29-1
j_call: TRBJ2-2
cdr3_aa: CSVRVSNTGELFF

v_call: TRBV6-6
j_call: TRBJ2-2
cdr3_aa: CASSSWTGRYTGELFF

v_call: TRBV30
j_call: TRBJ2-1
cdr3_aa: CAWSKLAGYDEQFF

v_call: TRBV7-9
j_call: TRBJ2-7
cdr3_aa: CASSSLGTGFEQYF

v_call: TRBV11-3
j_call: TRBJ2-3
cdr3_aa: CASSPGSLAGTQYF